Listed below are T cell receptor beta chains from one sample, sequenced in a study of blood T cell repertoires in COVID-19. Assay used: immunoSEQ multiplex PCR; TCRdb lists only in-frame clones, some missing. The sample has 55,000 to 65,000 clones, roughly 93% seen once. The sample taken for sequencing was peripheral blood. These receptors were taken from a human donor in a cohort sampled during active COVID-19. Each CDR3 is given with its conserved first and last residue. Fields, in order: V gene, D gene, J gene, clone size, CDR3 DNA, CDR3 protein. D genes are given only for firm matches. Clone size appears in some rows only: once, few, many, or a class for an expanded clone.

TRBV12-3/TRBV12-4	-	TRBJ1-2	-	TGTGCCAGCTCCTCCACCGGGGGCTATGGCTACACCTTC	CASSSTGGYGYTF
TRBV10-3	-	TRBJ2-3	-	TGTGCCATCAGTGAGTCGACCAGGGCAGATACGCAGTATTTT	CAISESTRADTQYF
TRBV6-2/TRBV6-3	TRBD2	TRBJ2-7	-	TGTGCCAGCAGCCTGACTAGCGGGAGCCCTACCTACGAGCAGTACTTC	CASSLTSGSPTYEQYF
TRBV7-8	TRBD2	TRBJ2-7	once	TGTGCCAGCAGCATAACCACCGGGACAACAGGACTAGCGGGAAAGCTCTACGAGCAGTACTTC	CASSITTGTTGLAGKLYEQYF
TRBV11-2	-	TRBJ2-1	once	TGTGCCAGCAGCTTAGCAGTTGAGCAGTTCTTC	CASSLAVEQFF
TRBV11-3	TRBD2	TRBJ2-3	-	TGTGCCAGCAGCTTAGGGACGCTAGCGGGTTCCACAGATACGCAGTATTTT	CASSLGTLAGSTDTQYF
TRBV2	-	TRBJ1-1	-	TGTGCCAGCAGTGAATGGGGGGGTTCGGCCAACACTGAAGCTTTCTTT	CASSEWGGSANTEAFF
TRBV9	TRBD2	TRBJ2-5	once	TGTGCCAGCAGCCCCAGGAGGCTAGCGGGAGTAGAGACCCAGTACTTC	CASSPRRLAGVETQYF
TRBV7-8	TRBD2	TRBJ2-3	-	TGTGCCAGCAGTTTACTGCCGGGACTAGCGACGTATTTT	CASSLLPGLATYF
TRBV6-6	-	TRBJ1-1	-	TGTGCCAGCAGTCCCCTAGCATCGAACACTGAAGCTTTCTTT	CASSPLASNTEAFF
TRBV7-9	TRBD2	TRBJ2-1	once	TGTGCCAGCAGCCCTAGCGCTAGCGGGAGGCAAGTTGAGCAGTTCTTC	CASSPSASGRQVEQFF
TRBV27	-	TRBJ2-1	-	TGTGCCAGCAGTCCACGGACTCACAATGAGCAGTTCTTC	CASSPRTHNEQFF
TRBV9	TRBD1	TRBJ2-2	-	TGTGCCAGCAGCGGAATTACAGGGGACAGCGCTAACACCGGGGAGCTGTTTTTT	CASSGITGDSANTGELFF
TRBV5-1	TRBD2	TRBJ2-7	-	TGCGCCAGCAGCTTGATAACTAGCGGATTCTACGAGCAGTACTTC	CASSLITSGFYEQYF
TRBV7-9	TRBD1	TRBJ2-2	once	TGTGCCAGCAGCGTATCGCCGGGACAGGGGGCTGCCCACACCGGGGAGCTGTTTTTT	CASSVSPGQGAAHTGELFF
TRBV27	TRBD1	TRBJ1-1	-	TGTGCCAGCAGTCCCCGGTCGGGACAGGGGGCCACTGAAGCTTTCTTT	CASSPRSGQGATEAFF
TRBV19	-	TRBJ2-7	-	TGTGCCAGTAGTTTCGCGGACACCCCCTACGAGCAGTACTTC	CASSFADTPYEQYF
TRBV12-3/TRBV12-4	-	TRBJ1-2	-	TGTGCCAGCAGTGACGGGGTGGGCTATGGCTACACCTTC	CASSDGVGYGYTF
TRBV6-6	-	TRBJ2-3	-	TGTGCCAGCAGGCGACTAGGTGGCACAGATACGCAGTATTTT	CASRRLGGTDTQYF
TRBV7-2	-	TRBJ1-6	-	TGTGCCAGCAGCTTTGAAGGGGTAAATTCACCCCTCCACTTT	CASSFEGVNSPLHF
TRBV5-1	TRBD1	TRBJ1-2	-	TGCGCCAGCAGCCCCACAGGACAGGGTTATGGCTACACCTTC	CASSPTGQGYGYTF
TRBV2	-	TRBJ2-3	-	TGTGCCAGCAGTGTCGCCCCCCAGGGGCATACGCAGTATTTT	CASSVAPQGHTQYF
TRBV19	TRBD1	TRBJ1-2	-	TGTGCCAGTAGGACGACAGGGAGAGGGGACTATGGCTACACCTTC	CASRTTGRGDYGYTF
TRBV15	-	TRBJ2-7	once	TGTGCCACCAGCAGAGCTAACCCCTACGAGCAGTACTTC	CATSRANPYEQYF
TRBV14	-	TRBJ2-5	once	TGTGCCAGCAGCTTCCTGGACACACAAGAGACCCAGTACTTC	CASSFLDTQETQYF
TRBV6-1	-	TRBJ2-6	-	TGTGCCAGCAGTGAAAGCGCTGGGGCCAACGTCCTGACTTTC	CASSESAGANVLTF
TRBV4-1	TRBD1	TRBJ2-4	-	TGCGCCAGCAGCCGTGGGACAGAAATGGACAAAAACATTCAGTACTTC	CASSRGTEMDKNIQYF
TRBV7-3	TRBD2	TRBJ2-2	-	TGTGCCAGCAGCTCCTCGGGACTAGCGGGAGAAACCGGGGAGCTGTTTTTT	CASSSSGLAGETGELFF
TRBV6-2/TRBV6-3	TRBD1	TRBJ2-7	-	TGTGCCAGCAGTCTACTCCAGGGGGCTACGGGCGAGCAGTACTTC	CASSLLQGATGEQYF
TRBV3-1/TRBV3-2	TRBD2	TRBJ2-5	-	TGTGCCAGCAGCCTCTTAGCGGGAGATGAGACCCAGTACTTC	CASSLLAGDETQYF
TRBV19	TRBD2	TRBJ2-1	-	TGTGCCAGTAGTATAGATCGCCCACTAGCGCGGTCCTACAATGAGCAGTTCTTC	CASSIDRPLARSYNEQFF
TRBV19	TRBD1	TRBJ2-7	-	TGTGCCAGTAGTACCACAGGGGGCGGATACGAGCAGTACTTC	CASSTTGGGYEQYF
TRBV19	-	TRBJ2-7	-	TGTGCCAGTAGTATAACAAACACCCACGAGCAGTACTTC	CASSITNTHEQYF
TRBV9	-	TRBJ2-3	-	TGTGCCAGCAGCGTCCGCCAAGGGGGGACTACAACCACAGATACGCAGTATTTT	CASSVRQGGTTTTDTQYF
TRBV27	-	TRBJ2-1	-	TGTGCCACGATGCGGGGCGGGCCGTCCTACAATGAGCAGTTCTTC	CATMRGGPSYNEQFF
TRBV11-2	TRBD2	TRBJ2-4	-	TGTGCCAGCAGCTTAGTGACTAGCGGGAGGGTAGCCAAAAACATTCAGTACTTC	CASSLVTSGRVAKNIQYF
TRBV6-1	TRBD2	TRBJ2-7	-	TGTGCCAGCAGTGAGTCGAGCGGGAGGGCCTACGAGCAGTACTTC	CASSESSGRAYEQYF
TRBV29-1	-	TRBJ2-1	-	TGCGGAGGGGCTAGGGATGAGCAGTTCTTC	CGGARDEQFF
TRBV7-9	-	TRBJ1-4	-	TGTGCCAGCAGCTTTCCTCTGATCGGCGGGAATGAAAAACTGTTTTTT	CASSFPLIGGNEKLFF
TRBV6-2/TRBV6-3	-	TRBJ2-7	-	TGTGCCAGCAGTTACAGCGTGCGCGGAGAGCAGTACTTC	CASSYSVRGEQYF
TRBV5-6	TRBD2	TRBJ2-3	-	TGTGCCAGCAGCCGCCGCAGCGGGACCCTCACAGATACGCAGTATTTT	CASSRRSGTLTDTQYF
TRBV11-2	TRBD1	TRBJ1-6	-	TGTGCCAGCACCGTTACAGGGGGCCTTAATAATTCACCCCTCCACTTT	CASTVTGGLNNSPLHF
TRBV5-4	TRBD2	TRBJ2-7	-	TGTGCCAGCAGCTGGGGGGGGTACGAGCAGTACTTC	CASSWGGYEQYF
TRBV27	-	TRBJ1-1	-	TGTGCCAGCAGTCCGCGGGACGGCGATTTTGAAGCTTTCTTT	CASSPRDGDFEAFF
TRBV5-1	TRBD2	TRBJ2-3	-	TGCGCCAGCAGCTCTTCGACTAGCGGGAAGGTTGCAGATACGCAGTATTTT	CASSSSTSGKVADTQYF
TRBV9	TRBD2	TRBJ2-4	-	TGTGCCAGCAGCGAGGCCTCCGGGACTAGCGGGTACATTCAGTACTTC	CASSEASGTSGYIQYF
TRBV28	-	TRBJ1-1	-	TGTGCCAGCACCTGGGACACCACGGTTGAAGCTTTCTTT	CASTWDTTVEAFF
TRBV5-8	TRBD1	TRBJ2-2	-	TGTGCCAGCAGCCCGTGGACAGGGGGCAAGGCCGGGGAGCTGTTTTTT	CASSPWTGGKAGELFF